The present T cell receptor (beta chain) was sequenced within a study of cytomegalovirus exposure and HLA in healthy donors. At the level of the study: As released early, the data held about 85 million unique TCRs from HLA-typed donors.

Study results and limitations: The authors assumed roughly uniform sequencing depth across donors for presence/absence analyses. Several of the most significant clusters appeared, in a later analysis, to be linked to common viral pathogens.

In the PCR, 60 Vbeta and 13 Jbeta primers were used. TCRdb's copy holds only in-frame clones and misses some; the assay was immunoSEQ multiplex PCR. The top ten clones hold 2% to 2.5% of a sample with 150,000 to 250,000 clones, 85% of them seen once. This clone came up a few times. What it binds is not known. The sequencing input was PBMCs. The TCR sequence derives from a woman between 50 and 59 years old in good health and CMV-seronegative.

CDR3 nucleotide sequence: TGCGCCAGCAGCTTGGAACTAGCGGGAGTAGATACGCAGTATTTT. This codes for CASSLELAGVDTQYF. The V and J genes are TRBV5-1 and TRBJ2-3; 11 nucleotides line up with TRBD2. In germline, CDR1 is SGHRS, CDR2 YFSETQ. V lost 0 bases and J lost 5; bases outside the gene matches: 2. The CDR3 extends over 15 amino acids.